This T cell receptor (beta chain) was observed in a study of T cell repertoires in cytomegalovirus infection. TCRdb called the reads again in MiXCR, with one record for every CDR3 protein. Of roughly 180,000 distinct CDR3 sequences listed, about a fifth are singletons. CDR3 length: 14 residues. Trimming cost V 4 bases and J 1 base, with 10 bases left between them. Per germline, CDR1 SGHTA and CDR2 FQGNSA. As concerns this clonotype: The antigen is not known.

Broader study findings: Dominating the ex vivo response were TCR beta clonotypes that were CMV-specific and HLA-C-restricted.

The receptor's source is a human donor in good health (CMV status not recorded). Some clones in this sample may be carry-over from other donors' samples. The genes are TRBV7-2 and TRBJ1-1; D unresolved. Sequencing was performed on CD8+ T cells from cultured PBMCs, taken from culture after CMV antigen stimulation. CDR3 coding DNA: TGTGCCAGCAGCTATCGCGGGGAGAACACTGAAGCTTTCTTT. Its protein is CASSYRGENTEAFF.